This TCR beta chain comes out of a study of T cell responses to AZD1222 COVID-19 vaccine. Clones were read by immunoSEQ multiplex PCR, and TCRdb kept only the in-frame ones, dropping some. The repertoire holds about 140,000 clones, with 90% to 95% as singletons. V gave up 6 bases and J gave up 2 bases, with 10 bases separating them. Germline V gives CDR1 MNHEY, CDR2 SVGAGI. This CDR3 has 13 residues. This chain links TRBV6-5 with TRBJ1-2, with a weak D call TRBD1 (6 bases). The material was peripheral blood, obtained 28 days after the second AZD1222 dose. This sequence was found in an adult who received the AZD1222 COVID-19 vaccine. In DNA, the CDR3 is TGTGCCAGCAGCCCGGGGGCAAACTATGGCTACACCTTC. Amino acid sequence: CASSPGANYGYTF.